This T cell receptor (beta chain) comes out of a study of blood T cells in healthy people across ages. Across the whole study: About one barcoded beta molecule per two T cells came from capture by template switching. General observations from the study: Per million T cells, TCR beta diversity dropped roughly linearly as age increased. Observed TCR beta diversity showed a strong correlation with the percentage of naive T cells as measured by flow cytometry.

Using a J-beta primer mix together with a sample-barcoded 5' primer, a second PCR was run for roughly 7 to 12 cycles. Every molecule of cDNA carried a tag from a template-switch adaptor with 12 random nucleotides. TCRdb reanalysed the 5' RACE reads using MiXCR and keeps one entry per CDR3 protein. The sample includes about 1.8 million distinct CDR3 sequences, approximately 50% of them seen just once. About this clonotype itself: Its target is not known.

The CDR3 has 12 residues. CDR1 and CDR2 (germline): SQVTM, ANQGSEA. V lost 4 bases, J lost 8 bases, and 7 bases stayed unmatched. The sample was blood. The sequence derives from a woman in her thirties or forties in good health. V is TRBV29-1 and J is TRBJ1-2; TRBD1 matches 7 bases. CDR3: CSVGDRVGGYTF. The CDR3 bases are TGCAGCGTTGGTGACAGGGTCGGGGGCTACACCTTC.